This T cell receptor beta chain originates from a study of T cell responses to AZD1222 COVID-19 vaccine. V lost 5 bases, J lost 4 bases, and 5 bases stayed unmatched. The CDR3 is 15 amino acids. Germline V gene lookup returns CDR1 SGHRS and CDR2 YFSETQ. The protocol was immunoSEQ multiplex PCR, while the TCRdb copy is restricted to in-frame clones and leaves out a portion. Of 100,000 to 150,000 clones listed, more than 75% are singletons. This specimen consisted of peripheral blood, obtained on day 0 of AZD1222 vaccination. This TCR derives from an adult in good health. V is TRBV5-1 and J is TRBJ2-2; 10 bases are a match to TRBD1. The CDR3 loop reads CASSWDRGITGELFF. As DNA, the CDR3 is TGCGCCAGCAGTTGGGACAGGGGTATCACCGGGGAGCTGTTTTTT.